This paragraph reports one T cell receptor beta chain. This clonotype turned up a few times. This receptor's antigen is unknown. No base qualities exist here, and no much larger clone lies one base off it. The run used an Illumina NovaSeq 6000. TCR cDNA was synthesized by 5'RACE template switching, through which a universal primer site and unique molecular identifiers were introduced. Priming for cDNA synthesis came from both the TCR alpha and TCR beta constant segments. Library amplification used two PCR steps, and the second PCR step added sample barcodes and sequencing adapters. Sequencing of libraries was done on Illumina HiSeq 2500 (2x100 bp) or NovaSeq (2x150 bp). The authors processed their data as follows. Demultiplexing of reads and collapsing into UMI consensus sequences were performed with MIGEC, and V(D)J alignment was carried out with MiXCR. Clonotypes responding to the vaccine were identified with edgeR on replicate PBMC samples, with the criteria of FDR below 0.01 and a log2 fold change above 5 up to day 15. Bulk clonotypes were assigned CD4 or CD8 identity according to which sequenced CD4 or CD8 repertoire held them at higher abundance. Clones were called with MiXCR by TCRdb after fastp trimmed the public reads at Q25, and only in-frame beta chains were retained. Here each entry gathers all rows of one CDR3 protein and keeps the most common genes and DNA. These V and J calls are TCRdb output, not the study's own analysis. This sample is represented by hundreds of thousands of distinct CDR3 sequences; under 15% of them were singletons. The ten top clones hold 2.5% to 4% of the sample.

From cysteine to phenylalanine, the CDR3 is 15 amino acids long. The DNA shown is the 45-base CDR3, in frame from base 1. In the germline V gene, CDR1 corresponds to SGDLS and CDR2 to YYNGEE. For this chain, trimming is 0 bases at the V end and 3 bases at the J end, and the number of junction bases without a gene match is 5. The sample's treatment or condition label, in plain terms: live attenuated yellow fever vaccine strain. A standard Ficoll-Paque protocol was used to isolate PBMCs from peripheral blood. CD4 and CD8 T-cell fractions were isolated with Dynabeads CD4 and CD8 positive selection kits. RNA was extracted with TriZol from bulk PBMCs, CD4 and CD8 fractions, and dextramer-positive and dextramer-negative fractions. The sample originates from a study of T cells after yellow fever vaccination (dated by TCRdb to between 2018 and 2021). For the study in its entirety: Libraries from fractions with low cell numbers were prepared with the SMART-Seq v4 Ultra Low Input RNA kit. Blood samples were taken at several timepoints before and after primary and secondary immunization, and bulk PBMC replicates and cell subsets were isolated. Two healthy male donors, one aged 18 to 29 and one aged 30 to 40 years, made up the cohort. To follow T-cell clones before and after primary and booster YFV17D yellow fever vaccination, bulk TCR alpha and beta repertoires were sequenced over time.

The research as a whole found: Most clones expanded after primary vaccination (almost 97% of CD4 and 70% to 90% of CD8) were re-detected after the booster, suggesting that broad memory maintenance occurred. FACS-sorted repertoires could contain abundant contaminating clonotypes from the bulk population, so computational filtering was required. A small share of clonotypes was detected in both CD4 and CD8 compartments, with the overlap likely arising from convergent recombination. Because the study included only a couple of donors, the extent to which the findings can be generalized is limited. Compared with the primary T-cell response, the secondary T-cell response was weaker but faster, peaking on day 5 rather than day 15.

The chain is assembled from TRBV9 and TRBJ2-5, with TRBD2 identical over 7 junction bases. The clonotype was recovered from a man between 18 and 29 years old who received the YFV17D yellow fever vaccine. The sample here was CD4+ T cells sorted from PBMCs, taken 15 days after the yellow fever booster vaccination. The CDR3 region reads CASSVDSGAEETQYF. The sequence in DNA is TGTGCCAGCAGCGTAGACAGCGGGGCGGAAGAGACCCAGTACTTC. Beyond the CDR3, the reference TRBV9 and TRBJ2-5 genes provide the residues; the full variable domain reads: DSGVTQTPKHLITATGQRVTLRCSPRSGDLSVYWYQQSLDQGLQFLIQYYNGEERAKGNILERFSAQQFPDLHSELNLSSLELGDSALYFCASSVDSGAEETQYFGPGTRLLVL.